Listed below are T cell receptor beta chains from one sample, sequenced in a study of identical twins. Each CDR3 protein gets one entry after TCRdb re-called the 5' RACE reads with MiXCR. The sample records 240,000 or so distinct CDR3 sequences, roughly a tenth being singletons. Material: memory T cells sorted from blood. The receptors derive from a man aged 50 or older in good health. Each CDR3 is given with its conserved first and last residue. D genes are given only for firm matches. Expanded clones are given a class, and other clones once, few, many or no size at all.

v_gene	d_gene	abundance	j_gene	CDR3nt	CDR3aa
TRBV19	TRBD2	.	TRBJ2-1	TGTGCCAGTAGTATAGGCTACGGGACTAGGGACCATGAGCAGTTCTTC	CASSIGYGTRDHEQFF
TRBV10-3	.	many	TRBJ2-3	TGTGCCATCAGTGATGAGGGGAAAAGCACAGATACGCAGTATTTT	CAISDEGKSTDTQYF
TRBV20-1	.	many	TRBJ1-5	TGCAGTGCTAGAGCCCCAGACAGATCCAATCAGCCCCAGCATTTT	CSARAPDRSNQPQHF
TRBV24-1	TRBD2	many	TRBJ2-3	TGTGCCACCAGTGATCCCGGGACTAGCGGGGACGGGACAGATACGCAGTATTTT	CATSDPGTSGDGTDTQYF
TRBV3-1	.	many	TRBJ2-2	TGTGCCAGCAGCCGAACAGGGATCGGGGAGCTGTTTTTT	CASSRTGIGELFF
TRBV12-3/TRBV12-4	TRBD1	few	TRBJ1-3	TGTGCCAGCTCCAGGGGGGACAAGAACTCTGGAAACACCATATATTTT	CASSRGDKNSGNTIYF
TRBV20-1	.	.	TRBJ2-3	TGCAGTGCCGAGGTACCAAGCACAGATACGCAGTATTTT	CSAEVPSTDTQYF
TRBV20-1	.	few	TRBJ2-5	TGCAGTGCCGGGACACCGGGCGAGACCCAGTACTTC	CSAGTPGETQYF
TRBV20-1	TRBD2	many	TRBJ2-3	TGCAGTGCAACAAACGGACTAGCGGGTGGGGTAGATACGCAGTATTTT	CSATNGLAGGVDTQYF
TRBV3-1	.	many	TRBJ2-5	TGTGCCAGCAGCTCAGGGGGAGGGCAAGAGACCCAGTACTTC	CASSSGGGQETQYF
TRBV4-1	TRBD2	few	TRBJ2-1	TGCGCCAGCAGCCAAGACTGGCGGGGGAGTTACAATGAGCAGTTCTTC	CASSQDWRGSYNEQFF
TRBV5-1	TRBD2	many	TRBJ2-1	TGCGCCAGCAGCCCTAGCTTTAGCGGGGCCTACAATGAGCAGTTCTTC	CASSPSFSGAYNEQFF
TRBV20-1	TRBD2	.	TRBJ2-1	TGCAGTGCTATAATGGGACTAGCGGGGAACAATGAGCAGTTCTTC	CSAIMGLAGNNEQFF
TRBV11-2	TRBD2	many	TRBJ2-3	TGTGCCAGCAGCCCGTTAGCGGGAGACACAGATACGCAGTATTTT	CASSPLAGDTDTQYF
TRBV5-1	TRBD2	.	TRBJ2-5	TGCGCCAGCAGCCCCAATGCGGGGGGTCGGACCCAGTACTTC	CASSPNAGGRTQYF
TRBV19	.	.	TRBJ2-6	TGTGCCAGTAATGGGGCCAACGTCCTGACTTTC	CASNGANVLTF
TRBV7-2	.	many	TRBJ2-2	TGTGCCAGCAGCTTAGAATGGATTCCCCACACCGGGGAGCTGTTTTTT	CASSLEWIPHTGELFF
TRBV10-2	.	.	TRBJ2-2	TGCGCCAGCAGACTTCAGGAAAACACCGGGGAGCTGTTTTTT	CASRLQENTGELFF
TRBV4-2	.	many	TRBJ2-2	TGTGCCAGCAGCCAAAGAGTGGACCCTATCACCGGGGAGCTGTTTTTT	CASSQRVDPITGELFF
TRBV5-1	TRBD2	many	TRBJ2-2	TGCGCCAGCAGCTTGGAGGGACTAGCGGGTCGGGAGCTGTTTTTT	CASSLEGLAGRELFF
TRBV11-1	.	many	TRBJ2-2	TGTGCCAGCAGCCCCGGAGGTTGGGGGCGTAACACCGGGGAGCTGTTTTTT	CASSPGGWGRNTGELFF
TRBV2	.	few	TRBJ1-5	TGTGCCAGCAGTGAAGAAGGGCCCCAGCATTTT	CASSEEGPQHF
TRBV18	TRBD2	many	TRBJ2-1	TGTGCCAGCTCACCAAGCGGGAGGGACAATGAGCAGTTCTTC	CASSPSGRDNEQFF
TRBV11-2	.	few	TRBJ1-1	TGTGCCAGCAGACCTCGAGGGGCAGGATGGAACACTGAAGCTTTCTTT	CASRPRGAGWNTEAFF
TRBV20-1	.	.	TRBJ1-6	TGCAGTGTTTTAGACGGACCCCATTCACCCCTCCACTTT	CSVLDGPHSPLHF
TRBV6-1	.	many	TRBJ1-5	TGTGCCAGCCGCCGCAGGAGCGATTTGTCCCAGCATTTT	CASRRRSDLSQHF
TRBV6-2/TRBV6-3	.	.	TRBJ2-1	TGTGCCAGCAGTTACTCGAGAAATTGGTGGAATGAGCAGTTCTTC	CASSYSRNWWNEQFF
TRBV18	.	.	TRBJ2-2	TGTGCCAGCTCACCAATTTCTTCGACCGGGGAGCTGTTTTTT	CASSPISSTGELFF
TRBV27	TRBD2	many	TRBJ2-7	TGTGCCAGCAGCCTTATAGCGGGCAACTCCTACGAGCAGTACTTC	CASSLIAGNSYEQYF
TRBV7-8	.	many	TRBJ1-5	TGTGCCAGCAGCTTAGCGCTCCGGGGCGATCAGCCCCAGCATTTT	CASSLALRGDQPQHF
TRBV7-2	.	few	TRBJ2-7	TGTGCCAGCAGCCAGGGGTCAGGACGGTTCTACGAGCAGTACTTC	CASSQGSGRFYEQYF
TRBV20-1	.	.	TRBJ2-7	TGCAGTGCTAGCCCCAGCTACGAGCAGTACTTC	CSASPSYEQYF
TRBV12-3/TRBV12-4	.	many	TRBJ1-1	TGTGCCAGCAGTATCCAGGGTGTACGCACTGAAGCTTTCTTT	CASSIQGVRTEAFF
TRBV11-2	.	.	TRBJ2-2	TGTGCCAGCAGCTTAGAGGCCAGCCCCACCGGGGAGCTGTTTTTT	CASSLEASPTGELFF
TRBV20-1	.	few	TRBJ2-1	TGCAGTGCTAGGCCCCGAGACAGCTACAATGAGCAGTTCTTC	CSARPRDSYNEQFF
TRBV27	.	many	TRBJ2-7	TGTGCCAGCTCGCCCTACGCCTCCTCCTACGAGCAGTACTTC	CASSPYASSYEQYF
TRBV7-2	TRBD2	.	TRBJ2-5	TGTGCCAGCAGTTTCGCCGGAGGTAGCGGGGGGGAACCAGAGACCCAGTACTTC	CASSFAGGSGGEPETQYF
TRBV6-5	.	.	TRBJ1-2	TGTGCCAGCAGTTACTCGACAGGCTGGGCAGCATCTAACTATGGCTACACCTTC	CASSYSTGWAASNYGYTF
TRBV4-3	.	many	TRBJ2-2	TGCGCCAGCAGCCAAGGAGTGGCAGGGAACACCGGGGAGCTGTTTTTT	CASSQGVAGNTGELFF
TRBV20-1	.	many	TRBJ1-5	TGCAGTGCTGAAGGAGGGGGGGTCAATAGCAATCAGCCCCAGCATTTT	CSAEGGGVNSNQPQHF
TRBV10-1	TRBD1	few	TRBJ2-1	TGCGCCAGCAGTGGCAGAGGGAGACAGGGATCGGCTCATGAGCAGTTCTTC	CASSGRGRQGSAHEQFF
TRBV28	TRBD2	few	TRBJ2-1	TGTGCCAGCAGCTTAAAGGGGACTAGCGGGAGGAAACAGTTCTTC	CASSLKGTSGRKQFF
TRBV29-1	TRBD2	.	TRBJ2-7	TGCAGCGTTGGGGAGGGGCCCTACGAGCAGTACTTC	CSVGEGPYEQYF
TRBV7-9	.	few	TRBJ2-2	TGTGCCAGCAGCCGCAGGGTTATCGGGGAGCTGTTTTTT	CASSRRVIGELFF
TRBV12-3/TRBV12-4	.	many	TRBJ2-7	TGTGCCAGCAGTTTAGCGGGAGTGTACTACGAGCAGTACTTC	CASSLAGVYYEQYF
TRBV20-1	.	.	TRBJ1-5	TGCAGTGCTGAGGGGGGGTACCAGCCCCAGCATTTT	CSAEGGYQPQHF
TRBV5-1	TRBD2	many	TRBJ2-5	TGCGCCAGCAGCTTGGAGGGACTAGCGCACGAGACCCAGTACTTC	CASSLEGLAHETQYF
TRBV5-1	.	many	TRBJ2-3	TGCGCCAGCAGCTTGGAGGGTCAGGGGTACACAGATACGCAGTATTTT	CASSLEGQGYTDTQYF
TRBV11-1	TRBD2	.	TRBJ2-6	TGTGCCAGCAGCTTTGCAGCGGGGAGGATCTCTGGGGCCAACGTCCTGACTTTC	CASSFAAGRISGANVLTF
TRBV11-2	.	.	TRBJ1-3	TGTGCCAGCAGCTTACCAGGCCCCTCTGGAAACACCATATATTTT	CASSLPGPSGNTIYF
TRBV7-8	TRBD2	many	TRBJ2-3	TGTGCCAGCACCCCCCCCTGGCGGGAGGGCCTCGCTACGCAGTATTTT	CASTPPWREGLATQYF
TRBV5-1	TRBD2	many	TRBJ2-3	TGCGCCAGCAGCGGCGGGAGGGCAGATACGCAGTATTTT	CASSGGRADTQYF
TRBV29-1	.	many	TRBJ1-3	TGCAGCGTTGAACCGGAGGGAAACACCATATATTTT	CSVEPEGNTIYF
TRBV18	.	many	TRBJ2-1	TGTGCCAGCTCACCAAATCCACAGAAGCAGTTCTTC	CASSPNPQKQFF
TRBV12-3/TRBV12-4	.	.	TRBJ1-3	TGTGCCAGCAGTCCGTCCCGAAACACCATATATTTT	CASSPSRNTIYF